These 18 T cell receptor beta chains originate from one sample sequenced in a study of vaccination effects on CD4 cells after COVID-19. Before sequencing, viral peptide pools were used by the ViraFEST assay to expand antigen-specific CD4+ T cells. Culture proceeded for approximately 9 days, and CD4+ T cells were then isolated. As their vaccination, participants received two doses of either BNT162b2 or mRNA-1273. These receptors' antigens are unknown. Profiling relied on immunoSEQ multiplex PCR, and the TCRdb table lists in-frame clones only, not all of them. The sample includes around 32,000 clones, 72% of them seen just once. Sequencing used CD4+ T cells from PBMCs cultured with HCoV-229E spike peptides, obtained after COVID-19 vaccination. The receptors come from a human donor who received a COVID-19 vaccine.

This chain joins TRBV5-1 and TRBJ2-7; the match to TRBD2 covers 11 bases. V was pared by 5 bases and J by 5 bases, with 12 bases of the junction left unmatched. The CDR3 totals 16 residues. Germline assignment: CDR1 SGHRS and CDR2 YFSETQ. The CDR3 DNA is TGCGCCAGCAGGGGTAAAGAAACTAGCGGGGGCGACGAGCAGTACTTC. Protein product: CASRGKETSGGDEQYF. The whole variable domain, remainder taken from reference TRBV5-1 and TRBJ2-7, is KAGVTQTPRYLIKTRGQQVTLSCSPISGHRSVSWYQQTPGQGLQFLFEYFSETQRNKGNFPGRFSGRQFSNSRSEMNVSTLELGDSALYLCASRGKETSGGDEQYFGPGTRLTVT.

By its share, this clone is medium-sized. CDR3 sequence reads: CAWSGGGYTF. The CDR3 DNA reads TGTGCCTGGAGTGGAGGTGGCTACACCTTC. The chain employs TRBV30 and TRBJ1-2, with D unresolved. Trimming removed 1 base at V and 7 bases at J, with 4 bases between. CDR3 length: 10 residues. From germline, CDR1 is GTSNPN and CDR2 SVGIG (reference sequence).

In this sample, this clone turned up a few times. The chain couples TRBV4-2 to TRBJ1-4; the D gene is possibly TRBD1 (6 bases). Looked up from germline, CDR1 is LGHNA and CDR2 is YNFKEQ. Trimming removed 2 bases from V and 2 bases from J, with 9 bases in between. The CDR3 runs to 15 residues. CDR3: CASSQPGHTNEKLFF. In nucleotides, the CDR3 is TGTGCCAGCAGCCAACCGGGACACACTAATGAAAAACTGTTTTTT.

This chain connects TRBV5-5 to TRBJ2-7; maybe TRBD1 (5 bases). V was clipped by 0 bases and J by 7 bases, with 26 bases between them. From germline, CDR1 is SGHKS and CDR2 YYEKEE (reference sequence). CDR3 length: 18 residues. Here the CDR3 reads CASSLGTSRVGPKGEQYF. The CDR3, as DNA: TGTGCCAGCAGCTTGGGAACCTCGCGCGTCGGCCCTAAGGGGGAGCAGTACTTC.

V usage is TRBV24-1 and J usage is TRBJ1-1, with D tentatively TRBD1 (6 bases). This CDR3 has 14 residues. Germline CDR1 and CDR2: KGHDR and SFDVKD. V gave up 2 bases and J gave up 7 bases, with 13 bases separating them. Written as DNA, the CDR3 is TGTGCCACCAGTGATTCAGGGGTCGGCGGTGAAGCTTTCTTT. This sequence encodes CATSDSGVGGEAFF.

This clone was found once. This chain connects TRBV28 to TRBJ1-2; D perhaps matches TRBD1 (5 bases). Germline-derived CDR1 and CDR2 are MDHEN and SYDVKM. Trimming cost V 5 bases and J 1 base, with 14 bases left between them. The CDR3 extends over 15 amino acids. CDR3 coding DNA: TGTGCCAGCAGTCTGGGTGGGGGGGGTAACTATGGCTACACCTTC. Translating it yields CASSLGGGGNYGYTF.

CDR3 amino acids: CASGPGGSGNTIYF. In DNA, the CDR3 is TGTGCTAGTGGTCCGGGGGGATCTGGAAACACCATATATTTT. The genes are TRBV12-5 and TRBJ1-3; possibly TRBD1 for D (5 bases). Germline CDR1 and CDR2: LGHNT and FRNRAP. CDR3 size: 14 residues. With 5 bases removed from V and 1 base from J, the gap between germline ends came to 9 bases. Variable domain in full (rest from reference TRBV12-5 and TRBJ1-3): DARVTQTPRHKVTEMGQEVTMRCQPILGHNTVFWYRQTMMQGLELLAYFRNRAPLDDSGMPKDRFSAEMPDATLATLKIQPSEPRDSAVYFCASGPGGSGNTIYFGEGSWLTVV.

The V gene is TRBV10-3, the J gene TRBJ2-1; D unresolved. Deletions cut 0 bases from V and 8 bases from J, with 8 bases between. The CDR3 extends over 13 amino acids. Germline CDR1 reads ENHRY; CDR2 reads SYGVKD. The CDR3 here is CAISESIGYEQFF. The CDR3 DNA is TGTGCCATCAGTGAGTCGATTGGGTATGAGCAGTTCTTC.

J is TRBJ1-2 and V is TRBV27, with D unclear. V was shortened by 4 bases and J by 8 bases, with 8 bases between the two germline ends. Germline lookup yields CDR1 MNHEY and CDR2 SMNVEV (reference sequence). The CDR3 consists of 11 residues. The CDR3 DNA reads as TGTGCCAGCAGTTCCGCCGGGGGCTACACCTTC. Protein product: CASSSAGGYTF.

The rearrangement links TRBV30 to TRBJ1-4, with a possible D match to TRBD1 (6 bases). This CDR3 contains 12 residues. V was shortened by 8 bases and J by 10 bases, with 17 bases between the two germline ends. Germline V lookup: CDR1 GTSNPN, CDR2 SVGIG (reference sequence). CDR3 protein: CARGIRGGKLFF. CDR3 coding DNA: TGTGCCCGCGGAATAAGAGGGGGAAAACTGTTTTTT. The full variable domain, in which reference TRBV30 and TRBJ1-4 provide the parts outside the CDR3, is SQTIHQWPATLVQPVGSPLSLECTVEGTSNPNLYWYRQAAGRGLQLLFYSVGIGQISSEVPQNLSASRPQDRQFILSSKKLLLSDSGFYLCARGIRGGKLFFGSGTQLSVL.

CDR3 in amino acids: CATSAGGSYGYTF. The CDR3 bases are TGTGCCACCTCCGCGGGGGGCAGCTATGGCTACACCTTC. This chain joins TRBV15 and TRBJ1-2, with D possibly matching TRBD1 (6 bases). Germline V gene data show CDR1 as LNHNV and CDR2 as YYDKDF (reference sequence). V lost 8 bases and J 4 bases, leaving 14 bases between the germline ends. This CDR3 has 13 amino acids.

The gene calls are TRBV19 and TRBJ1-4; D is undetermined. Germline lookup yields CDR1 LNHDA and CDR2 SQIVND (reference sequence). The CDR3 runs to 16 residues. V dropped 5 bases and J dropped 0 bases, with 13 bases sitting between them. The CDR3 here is CASSEYTVTTNEKLFF. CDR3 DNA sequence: TGTGCCAGTAGTGAATACACCGTGACAACTAATGAAAAACTGTTTTTT.

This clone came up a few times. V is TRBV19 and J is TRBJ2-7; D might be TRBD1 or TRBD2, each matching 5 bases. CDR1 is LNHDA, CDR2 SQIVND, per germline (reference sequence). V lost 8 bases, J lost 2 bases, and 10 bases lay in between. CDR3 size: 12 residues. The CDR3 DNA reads TGTGCCAGTGGGGGTAGCACCTACGAGCAGTACTTC. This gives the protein CASGGSTYEQYF.

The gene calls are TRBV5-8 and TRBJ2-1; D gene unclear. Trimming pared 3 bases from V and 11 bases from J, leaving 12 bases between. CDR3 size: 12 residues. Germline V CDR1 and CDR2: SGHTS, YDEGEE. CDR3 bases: TGTGCCAGCAGCTCCGCAAGCCGACAGCAGTTCTTC. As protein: CASSSASRQQFF.

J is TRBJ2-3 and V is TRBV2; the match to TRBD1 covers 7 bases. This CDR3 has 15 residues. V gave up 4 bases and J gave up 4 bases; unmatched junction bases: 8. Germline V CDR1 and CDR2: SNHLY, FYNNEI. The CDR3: CASSGGGIGADTQYF. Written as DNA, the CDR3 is TGTGCCAGCAGTGGAGGGGGCATAGGAGCAGATACGCAGTATTTT.

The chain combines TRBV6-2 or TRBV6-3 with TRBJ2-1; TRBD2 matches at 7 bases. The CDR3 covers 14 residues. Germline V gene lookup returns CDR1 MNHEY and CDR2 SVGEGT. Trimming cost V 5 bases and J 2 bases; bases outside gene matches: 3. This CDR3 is CASSRTSAYNEQFF. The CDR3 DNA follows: TGTGCCAGCAGTAGAACTAGCGCCTACAATGAGCAGTTCTTC.

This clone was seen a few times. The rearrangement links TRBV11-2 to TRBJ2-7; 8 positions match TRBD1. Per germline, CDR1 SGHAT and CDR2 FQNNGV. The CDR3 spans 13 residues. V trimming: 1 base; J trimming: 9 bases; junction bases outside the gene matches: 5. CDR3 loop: CASSLAGQDRQYF. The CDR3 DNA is TGTGCCAGCAGCTTAGCGGGACAGGATCGGCAGTACTTC.

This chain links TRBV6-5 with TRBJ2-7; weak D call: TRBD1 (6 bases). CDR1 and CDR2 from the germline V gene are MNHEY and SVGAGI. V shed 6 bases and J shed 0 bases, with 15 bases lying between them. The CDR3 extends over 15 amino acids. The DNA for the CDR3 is TGTGCCAGCAGAGACCGCACAGGGCCCTCCTACGAGCAGTACTTC. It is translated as CASRDRTGPSYEQYF.